This T cell receptor beta chain stems from a study of OX40 agonist ivuxolimab in advanced cancers. Profiled with immunoSEQ multiplex PCR; TCRdb holds only in-frame clones, not every one. The sample consists of some 75,000 clones, about 85% of them appearing once. The sequence derives from an adult with an advanced solid tumor such as melanoma, head and neck, liver or kidney cancer. Sample: CD4+ or CD8+ T cells sorted from blood, taken in a trial of the OX40 agonist ivuxolimab.

DNA for the CDR3: TGTGCCAGTAGTATAGACAGGGGGCGCGAGCAGTACTTC. It translates to CASSIDRGREQYF. V gene TRBV19 combines with J gene TRBJ2-7, with TRBD1 identical over 8 bases. The CDR3 contains 13 residues. In germline, CDR1 is LNHDA, CDR2 SQIVND (reference sequence). V shed 0 bases, J shed 6 bases, and the junction held 1 base outside the gene matches.